This T cell receptor beta chain was identified during a study of post-analysis software for immune sequencing data. Across the study: Patients with relapsing-remitting, secondary progressive and progressive-relapsing multiple sclerosis courses were all represented.

TCR beta libraries were prepared from cDNA with unique molecular identifiers. The yield from around 1 to 10 million T cells was 500,000 or so cDNA molecules in total. TCRdb ran MiXCR on the PCR reads and lists one entry per CDR3 protein. The data contain 700,000 to 900,000 distinct CDR3 sequences, 46% of them singletons. Findings and caveats of the study: Higher frequency in patients than in controls was seen for about 5 TRBV segments, with TRBV5-6, TRBV5-1 and TRBV20-1 among them. Controls had significantly higher normalized Chao1 diversity than multiple sclerosis patients. Samples from a shared batch, those prepared together, strongly co-clustered by F measure.

On this clonotype itself: Its antigen is undetermined.

The CDR3 extends over 15 amino acids. Germline CDR1 is DFQATT and CDR2 is SNEGSKA (reference sequence). The chain employs TRBV20-1 and TRBJ2-5; weak D call: TRBD1 (5 bases). The J call may be faulty, since TRBJ2-7 better matches the DNA end. The sequenced sample consisted of blood. This clonotype originated in a girl between 5 and 17 years old with multiple sclerosis. CDR3 DNA: TGCAGTGCTAGAGTTACGCAGGGTCCTCGTTACGAGCAGTACTTC. Translation: CSARVTQGPRYEQYF.